This TCR beta chain was sequenced for a study of cytomegalovirus exposure and HLA in healthy donors. Amplification used 60 Vbeta primers and 13 Jbeta primers. The data were produced by immunoSEQ multiplex PCR, yet TCRdb's version contains in-frame clones alone and is incomplete. Of 60,000 to 70,000 clones in the sample, roughly 78% are singletons; the top ten hold 9.7%. The sample was PBMCs. The clonotype was recovered from a man aged 35 to 55 in good health and CMV-seronegative.

CDR3 amino acids: CASSLSLDSYNSPLHF. For the CDR3, the DNA is TGCGCCAGCAGCCTTAGCCTGGACAGCTATAATTCACCCCTCCACTTT. V usage is TRBV5-1 and J usage is TRBJ1-6; weak D call: TRBD1 (6 bases). The CDR3 extends over 16 amino acids. Trimming stripped 4 bases from V and 3 bases from J, with 14 bases between. CDR1 is SGHRS, CDR2 YFSETQ, per germline.